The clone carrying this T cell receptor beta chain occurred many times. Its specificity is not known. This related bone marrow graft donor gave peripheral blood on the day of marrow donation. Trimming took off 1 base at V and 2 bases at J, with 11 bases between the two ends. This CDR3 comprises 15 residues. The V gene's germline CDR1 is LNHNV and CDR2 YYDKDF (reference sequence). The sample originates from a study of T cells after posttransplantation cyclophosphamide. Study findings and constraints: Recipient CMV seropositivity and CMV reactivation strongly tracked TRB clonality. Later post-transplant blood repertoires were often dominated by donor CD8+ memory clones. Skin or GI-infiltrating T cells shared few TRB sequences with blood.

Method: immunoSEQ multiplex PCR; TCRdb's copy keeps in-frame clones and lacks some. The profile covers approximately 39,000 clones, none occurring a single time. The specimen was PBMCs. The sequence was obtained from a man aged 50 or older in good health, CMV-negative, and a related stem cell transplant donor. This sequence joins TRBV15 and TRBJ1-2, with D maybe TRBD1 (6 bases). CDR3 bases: TGTGCCACCAGCAGAGTTACTACAGGGAACTATGGCTACACCTTC. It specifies CATSRVTTGNYGYTF.